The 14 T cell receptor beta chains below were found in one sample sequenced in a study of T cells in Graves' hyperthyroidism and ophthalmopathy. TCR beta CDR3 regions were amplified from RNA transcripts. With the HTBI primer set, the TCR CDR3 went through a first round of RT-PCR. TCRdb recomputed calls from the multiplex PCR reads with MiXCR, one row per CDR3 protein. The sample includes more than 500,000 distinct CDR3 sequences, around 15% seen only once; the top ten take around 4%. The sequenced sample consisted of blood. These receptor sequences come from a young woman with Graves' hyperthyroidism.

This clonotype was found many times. Here the CDR3 DNA reads TGTGCCAGCAGCTCGTTCACGGGAGCTCAACACAATGAGCAGTTCTTC. As protein: CASSSFTGAQHNEQFF. The chain combines TRBV11-2 with TRBJ2-1; weak D call: TRBD2 (6 bases). CDR3 length: 16 residues. The V gene lost 4 bases and the J gene lost 5 bases, with 18 bases spanning the gap. Germline V gene sequence: CDR1 SGHAT, CDR2 FQNNGV.

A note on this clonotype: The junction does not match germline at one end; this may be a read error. CDR3 DNA: TGTGCCAGCAACTTAGTCGGAGGGGTTGGGGCCAACGTCCTGACTTTC. Amino acids: CASNLVGGVGANVLTF. The rearrangement uses TRBV7-3 and TRBJ2-6, with D possibly being TRBD2 (6 bases). Germline V gene sequence: CDR1 SGHTA, CDR2 FQGTGA. This CDR3 comprises 16 residues.

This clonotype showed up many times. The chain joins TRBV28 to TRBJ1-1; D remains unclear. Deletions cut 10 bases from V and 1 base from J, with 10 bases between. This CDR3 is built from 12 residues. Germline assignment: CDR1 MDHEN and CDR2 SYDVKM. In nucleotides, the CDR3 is TGTGCCACCGAGTGGCAGAACACTGAAGCTTTCTTT. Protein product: CATEWQNTEAFF.

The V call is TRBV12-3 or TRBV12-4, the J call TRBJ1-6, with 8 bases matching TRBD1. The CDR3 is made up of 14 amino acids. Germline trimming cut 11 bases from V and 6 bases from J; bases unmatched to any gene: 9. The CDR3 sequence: CADRQGRPNSPLHF. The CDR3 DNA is TGTGCCGACCGACAGGGGAGGCCTAATTCACCCCTCCACTTT.

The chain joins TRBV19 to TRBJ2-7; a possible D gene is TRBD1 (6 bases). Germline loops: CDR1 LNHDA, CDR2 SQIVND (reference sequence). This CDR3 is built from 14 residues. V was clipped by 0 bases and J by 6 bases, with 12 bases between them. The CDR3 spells CASSIDRGSGEQYF. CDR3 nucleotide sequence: TGTGCCAGTAGTATAGACAGGGGCAGCGGCGAGCAGTACTTC.

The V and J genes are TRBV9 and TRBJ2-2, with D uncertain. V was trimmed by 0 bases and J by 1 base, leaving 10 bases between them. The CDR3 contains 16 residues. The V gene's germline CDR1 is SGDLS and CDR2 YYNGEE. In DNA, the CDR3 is TGTGCCAGCAGCGTAGTTGCGACACTGAACACCGGGGAGCTGTTTTTT. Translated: CASSVVATLNTGELFF.

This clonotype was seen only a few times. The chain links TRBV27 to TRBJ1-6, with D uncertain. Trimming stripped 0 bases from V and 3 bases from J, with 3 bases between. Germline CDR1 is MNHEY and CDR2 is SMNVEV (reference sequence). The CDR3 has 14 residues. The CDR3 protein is CASSLSDYNSPLHF. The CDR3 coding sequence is TGTGCCAGCAGTTTATCCGACTATAATTCACCCCTCCACTTT.

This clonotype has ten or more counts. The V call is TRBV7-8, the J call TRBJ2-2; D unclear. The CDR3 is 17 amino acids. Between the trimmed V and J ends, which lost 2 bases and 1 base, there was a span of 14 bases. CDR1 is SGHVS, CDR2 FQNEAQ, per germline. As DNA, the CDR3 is TGTGCCAGCAGCTTAAGTCGATTCGGCGGGAACACCGGGGAGCTGTTTTTT. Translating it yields CASSLSRFGGNTGELFF.

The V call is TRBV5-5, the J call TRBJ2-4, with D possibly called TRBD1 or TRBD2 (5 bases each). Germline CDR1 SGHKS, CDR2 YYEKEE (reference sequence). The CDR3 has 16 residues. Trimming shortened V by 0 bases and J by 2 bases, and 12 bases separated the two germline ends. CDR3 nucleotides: TGTGCCAGCAGCTTGGGAGGGCAGGGACCCAAAAACATTCAGTACTTC. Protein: CASSLGGQGPKNIQYF.

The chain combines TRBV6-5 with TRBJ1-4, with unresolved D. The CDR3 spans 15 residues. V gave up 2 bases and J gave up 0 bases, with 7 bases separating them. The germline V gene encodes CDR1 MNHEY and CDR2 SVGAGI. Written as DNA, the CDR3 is TGTGCCAGCAGTTACCGCAGACCAACTAATGAAAAACTGTTTTTT. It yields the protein CASSYRRPTNEKLFF.

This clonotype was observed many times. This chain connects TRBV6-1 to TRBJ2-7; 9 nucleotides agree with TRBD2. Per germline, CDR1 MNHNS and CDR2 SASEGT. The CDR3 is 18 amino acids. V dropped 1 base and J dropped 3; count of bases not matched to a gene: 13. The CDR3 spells CASSEERGVGTSDYEQYF. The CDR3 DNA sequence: TGTGCCAGCAGTGAAGAGCGGGGGGTCGGGACTAGTGACTACGAGCAGTACTTC.

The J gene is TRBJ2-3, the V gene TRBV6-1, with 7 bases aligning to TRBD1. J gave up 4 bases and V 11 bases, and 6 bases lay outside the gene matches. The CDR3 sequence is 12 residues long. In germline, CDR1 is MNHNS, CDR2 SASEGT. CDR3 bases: TGTGCCTACAAGGGGGCCGCAGATACGCAGTATTTT. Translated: CAYKGAADTQYF.

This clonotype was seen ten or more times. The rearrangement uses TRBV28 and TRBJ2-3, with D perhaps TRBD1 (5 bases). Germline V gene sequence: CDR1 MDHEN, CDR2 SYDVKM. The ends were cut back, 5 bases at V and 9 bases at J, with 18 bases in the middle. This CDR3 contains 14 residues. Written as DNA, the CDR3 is TGTGCCAGCAGTCCAGGACACAAAGCAACAACGCAGTATTTT. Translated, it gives CASSPGHKATTQYF. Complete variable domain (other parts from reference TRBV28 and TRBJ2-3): DVKVTQSSRYLVKRTGEKVFLECVQDMDHENMFWYRQDPGLGLRLIYFSYDVKMKEKGDIPEGYSVSREKKERFSLILESASTNQTSMYLCASSPGHKATTQYFGPGTRLTVL.

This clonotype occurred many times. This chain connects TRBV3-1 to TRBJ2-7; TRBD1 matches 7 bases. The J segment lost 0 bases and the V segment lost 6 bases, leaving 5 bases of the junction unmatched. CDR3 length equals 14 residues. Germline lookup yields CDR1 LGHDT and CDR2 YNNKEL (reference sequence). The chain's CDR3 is CASSRQGNSYEQYF. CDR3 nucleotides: TGTGCCAGCAGTCGACAGGGAAACTCCTACGAGCAGTACTTC.